These 3 T cell receptor beta chains were all obtained from the same sample, sequenced in a study of radiation and T cells in renal cell carcinoma. Treatment described: treatment-naive control, cytoreductive nephrectomy. TCRdb keeps only in-frame clones here, not all; method: immunoSEQ multiplex PCR. The sample holds 14,000 or so clones, around 57% seen once. The sequencing here drew on tumor tissue, taken from a patient whose treatment was nephrectomy without radiotherapy. These receptors were taken from a man over 45 with renal cell carcinoma.

This clone was detected a few times. The V gene is TRBV2, the J gene TRBJ1-1; D remains ambiguous. Germline CDR1 reads SNHLY; CDR2 reads FYNNEI. The CDR3 is 13 amino acids. The V gene lost 7 bases and the J gene lost 6 bases, with 15 bases spanning the gap. The CDR3 sequence: CASKKETFSEAFF. The CDR3 DNA reads TGTGCCAGCAAAAAAGAGACATTTTCTGAAGCTTTCTTT.

V is TRBV29-1 and J is TRBJ1-1; weak D call: TRBD1 (6 bases). Trimming took off 7 bases at V and 1 base at J, with 13 bases between the two ends. This CDR3 comprises 13 residues. Germline V gene data show CDR1 as SQVTM and CDR2 as ANQGSEA. In DNA, the CDR3 is TGCAGCGGCGTGAGACAGGCGAACACTGAAGCTTTCTTT. Encoded protein: CSGVRQANTEAFF.

This clone was seen only a few times. The chain joins TRBV2 to TRBJ1-4, with a weak D call TRBD1 (5 bases). The CDR3 has 13 amino acids. CDR1 is SNHLY, CDR2 FYNNEI, per germline. The V end lost 7 bases, the J end lost 11 bases, and 17 bases lay between the germline ends. CDR3 region: CASTSSPEGKLFF. The CDR3 coding sequence is TGTGCCAGCACCTCCTCCCCGGAGGGGAAACTGTTTTTT.